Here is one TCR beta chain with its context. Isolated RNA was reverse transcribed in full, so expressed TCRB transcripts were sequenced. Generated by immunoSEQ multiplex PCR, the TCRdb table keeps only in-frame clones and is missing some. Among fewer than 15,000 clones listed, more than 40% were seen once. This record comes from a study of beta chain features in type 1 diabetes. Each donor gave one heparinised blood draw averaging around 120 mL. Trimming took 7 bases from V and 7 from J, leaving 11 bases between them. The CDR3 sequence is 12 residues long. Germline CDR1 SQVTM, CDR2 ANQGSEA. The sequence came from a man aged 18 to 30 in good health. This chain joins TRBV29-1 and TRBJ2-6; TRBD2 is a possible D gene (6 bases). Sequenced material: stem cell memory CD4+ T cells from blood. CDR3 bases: TGCAGCGCCCCCGGGGGAGCCAACGTCCTGACTTTC. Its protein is CSAPGGANVLTF.